Each of the 3 T cell receptor beta chains below was sequenced from the same sample in a study of T-cell reconstitution after alpha-beta-depleted transplantation in children. Unique molecular identifiers were used in preparing the TCRbeta library. TCRdb passed the PCR reads through MiXCR, listing each CDR3 protein once. The sample lists hundreds of thousands of distinct CDR3 sequences, roughly 16% occurring once. The sequencing used PBMCs, mostly from graft donor cells, collected 360 days after TCRalphabeta/CD19-depleted stem cell transplant. The receptor source for this set is a male patient aged 10-17 years who had a stem cell transplant for acute lymphoblastic leukemia, so the T cells may come from the graft donor.

This clonotype appeared a few times. This chain joins TRBV2 and TRBJ2-7; TRBD2 matches at 9 bases. The V gene end was trimmed by 8 bases and the J gene end by 3 bases; junction bases not matched to a gene: 8. The germline V gene has CDR1 SNHLY and CDR2 FYNNEI. The length of the CDR3 is 14 residues. The CDR3 nucleotides are TGTGCCAGCGGAATAGCGGGAGTGGGCTACGAGCAGTACTTC. It yields the protein CASGIAGVGYEQYF.

This clonotype showed up many times. The chain links TRBV3-1 to TRBJ2-2; D gene ambiguous. Per the germline V gene, CDR1 is LGHDT and CDR2 is YNNKEL (reference sequence). Trimming shortened V by 3 bases and J by 0 bases, and 11 bases separated the two germline ends. This CDR3 is 16 amino acids long. The CDR3 loop reads CASSHWRTANTGELFF. The CDR3 nucleotides are TGTGCCAGCAGCCACTGGAGAACGGCGAACACCGGGGAGCTGTTTTTT.

J is TRBJ1-1 and V is TRBV12-3 or TRBV12-4; D possibly corresponds to TRBD1 (5 bases). Trimming shortened V by 2 bases and J by 7 bases, and 11 bases separated the two germline ends. CDR3 length: 13 amino acids. The CDR3: CASSLYGDGEAFF. The CDR3 DNA sequence: TGTGCCAGCAGTTTATACGGGGACGGTGAAGCTTTCTTT.